This T cell receptor (beta chain) was observed in a study of T cells in Graves' hyperthyroidism and ophthalmopathy. Overall study: Blood was drawn when the patient was first diagnosed and still untreated.

The V gene lost 5 bases and the J gene lost 3 bases, with 8 bases spanning the gap. The germline V gene has CDR1 SGHAT and CDR2 FQNNGV. CDR3 length: 12 residues. Together with thyroid ultrasound, orbital computed tomography, serum thyroxine and TRAb, clinical symptoms were used for diagnoses. This clonotype appeared a few times. Antigen unknown. TCR beta CDR3 region amplification was performed from RNA transcripts. The primer set for the first-round RT-PCR of the TCR CDR3 was HTBI. Using its own MiXCR run on the multiplex PCR reads, TCRdb lists one record per CDR3 protein. The sample shows approximately 600,000 distinct CDR3 sequences, 20% of them seen only once. Overall study results and limits: Most expanded thyroid clonotypes above 0.001 recurred in blood. Median prediction lead before ophthalmopathy onset was about 6.3 months with the model.

The chain joins TRBV11-2 to TRBJ2-7; D is unclear. This clonotype originated in a man younger than 45 with Graves' ophthalmopathy. Sequencing was performed on blood. The CDR3 coding sequence is TGTGCCAGCAGCCAGTCTGTCTACGAGCAGTACTTC. This encodes CASSQSVYEQYF.